The clone carrying this T cell receptor beta chain was counted many times. The source of the sample is a study of T cells after yellow fever vaccination. Each CDR3 protein gets one entry after TCRdb re-called the 5' RACE reads with MiXCR. The sample gives around 310,000 distinct CDR3 sequences, approximately 4% of which show up once; 19% is in the top ten. V lost 3 bases and J lost 1, with 9 bases in between. The CDR3 spans 14 residues. This chain uses TRBV12-3 or TRBV12-4 with TRBJ2-5; D is uncertain. The receptor comes from a man between 18 and 29 years old who received the YFV17D yellow fever vaccine. The sequencing used PBMCs, collected 15 days after the yellow fever booster vaccination. The CDR3 DNA follows: TGTGCCAGCAGTTTGACGCCCCTCCAAGAGACCCAGTACTTC. The encoded protein is CASSLTPLQETQYF.